The 20 T cell receptor beta chains reported below all come from one sample, sequenced in a study of CD8 T cells in Susac syndrome. Reverse transcription of 0.5 to 1 ug RNA was performed with random hexamers. One entry per CDR3 protein results from TCRdb running MiXCR on the immunoSEQ multiplex PCR reads. Found here are around 150,000 distinct CDR3 sequences, about 95% of them singletons; the top ten hold 0.11%. The sample was CD4+ T cells from PBMCs. The receptor set was obtained from a human donor with multiple sclerosis.

This clonotype was found once. The genes are TRBV20-1 and TRBJ2-5, with D tentatively TRBD1 (6 bases). This CDR3 region has 14 residues. Between the trimmed V and J ends, which lost 5 bases and 5 bases, there was a span of 18 bases. Germline lookup yields CDR1 DFQATT and CDR2 SNEGSKA (reference sequence). The CDR3 region is CSARHPTGPETQYF. The CDR3 DNA reads TGCAGTGCTCGTCACCCTACAGGGCCGGAGACCCAGTACTTC.

This chain uses TRBV27 with TRBJ2-7; D remains unclear. Germline values: CDR1 MNHEY, CDR2 SMNVEV (reference sequence). V lost 3 bases to trimming and J lost 6 bases, with 6 bases between them. The CDR3 totals 11 residues. DNA of the CDR3: TGTGCCAGCAGTTTTTCGAGCGAGCAGTACTTC. Translating gives CASSFSSEQYF.

V usage is TRBV3-1 and J usage is TRBJ1-2; D ambiguous. V lost 6 bases and J lost 3, with 20 bases in between. The germline V gene has CDR1 LGHDT and CDR2 YNNKEL (reference sequence). The CDR3 is made up of 16 amino acids. CDR3 amino acids: CASSHRATRRDYGYTF. The CDR3 DNA reads TGTGCCAGCAGTCACCGGGCCACCCGGCGGGACTATGGCTACACCTTC.

The chain employs TRBV5-1 and TRBJ2-3, with 7 bases that match TRBD1. The junction had 21 bases not matched to a gene; V was cut back by 3 bases and J by 14 bases. The CDR3 sequence is 16 residues long. Germline CDR1 reads SGHRS; CDR2 reads YFSETQ. CDR3 coding DNA: TGCGCCAGCAGCTCCCCATTGGGACAGAAGGTCGTCTTGGCGTATTTT. Encoded protein: CASSSPLGQKVVLAYF.

This chain connects TRBV20-1 to TRBJ1-2; TRBD1 might be the D (5 bases). Germline V gene lookup returns CDR1 DFQATT and CDR2 SNEGSKA (reference sequence). The length of the CDR3 is 14 residues. Trimming took off 1 base at V and 7 bases at J, with 16 bases between the two ends. Here the CDR3 DNA reads TGCAGTGCTAGAGCCCTAGACAGCCTCGGTGGCTACACCTTC. Protein sequence: CSARALDSLGGYTF.

The V gene is TRBV20-1, the J gene TRBJ1-6; D perhaps matches TRBD1 (6 bases). The CDR3 loop spans 16 amino acids. Germline V gene lookup returns CDR1 DFQATT and CDR2 SNEGSKA (reference sequence). V was pared by 6 bases and J by 0 bases, with 15 bases between. The CDR3: CSAADSGSSYNSPLHF. The CDR3 coding sequence is TGCAGTGCAGCGGACAGTGGAAGCTCCTATAATTCACCCCTCCACTTT.

This chain joins TRBV3-1 and TRBJ2-7; no definite D call. There are 12 residues in the CDR3. The germline V gene encodes CDR1 LGHDT and CDR2 YNNKEL (reference sequence). V lost 2 bases, J lost 4 bases, and 6 bases lay in between. This CDR3 reads CASSQFGYEQYF. The CDR3, as DNA: TGTGCCAGCAGCCAATTTGGGTACGAGCAGTACTTC.

This clonotype was detected only a few times. The chain carries TRBV20-1 and TRBJ2-3; TRBD1 or TRBD2 may be the D gene (5 bases each). The germline V and J ends were trimmed by 0 bases and 5 bases, with 12 bases remaining between them. CDR1 DFQATT and CDR2 SNEGSKA come from the germline V gene (reference sequence). There are 14 residues in the CDR3. DNA for the CDR3: TGCAGTGCTAGAGATCCCCGGGGCCGAGATACGCAGTATTTT. The encoded protein is CSARDPRGRDTQYF.

The chain carries TRBV4-1 and TRBJ1-3; no reliable D call. V lost 1 base, J lost 2 bases, and 9 bases lay in between. The V gene's germline CDR1 is MGHRA and CDR2 YSYEKL. The CDR3 is made up of 15 amino acids. CDR3 sequence reads: CASSQGSSAGNTIYF. CDR3 coding DNA: TGCGCCAGCAGCCAAGGGTCCTCAGCTGGAAACACCATATATTTT.

The J gene is TRBJ2-7, the V gene TRBV28; D call uncertain. The CDR3 sequence is 11 residues long. Trimming pared 5 bases from V and 5 bases from J, leaving 7 bases between. The germline V gene has CDR1 MDHEN and CDR2 SYDVKM. The CDR3 loop is CASSILHEQYF. The CDR3 DNA is TGTGCCAGCAGTATATTACACGAGCAGTACTTC.

The J gene is TRBJ1-2, the V gene TRBV28, with D hard to call. The CDR3 runs 14 residues. V was clipped by 3 bases and J by 7 bases, with 15 bases between them. Germline V gene sequence: CDR1 MDHEN, CDR2 SYDVKM. The CDR3 is CASSLTGGRFGYTF. The DNA of the CDR3 is TGTGCCAGCAGTTTGACGGGAGGAAGGTTTGGCTACACCTTC.

V usage is TRBV10-3 and J usage is TRBJ2-1; 8 nucleotides line up with TRBD2. Germline V gene lookup returns CDR1 ENHRY and CDR2 SYGVKD. With 2 bases clipped from V and 0 bases from J, the junction kept 0 bases outside the gene matches. CDR3 length: 15 amino acids. This CDR3 is CAISEGTSSYNEQFF. CDR3 nucleotide sequence: TGTGCCATCAGTGAGGGGACTAGCTCCTACAATGAGCAGTTCTTC.

The chain couples TRBV6-2 or TRBV6-3 to TRBJ1-1; D possibly corresponds to TRBD1 (6 bases). Trimming took off 2 bases at V and 1 base at J, with 14 bases between the two ends. There are 16 residues in the CDR3. CDR1 is MNHEY and CDR2 is SVGEGT in the germline V gene. The CDR3 protein is CASSYGGRLRNTEAFF. As DNA, the CDR3 is TGTGCCAGCAGTTACGGGGGGCGCCTAAGGAACACTGAAGCTTTCTTT.

This clonotype was recorded once. This chain connects TRBV6-4 to TRBJ2-3; D is possibly TRBD1 or TRBD2 (5 bases each). CDR3 length equals 13 residues. Between the trimmed V and J ends, which lost 8 bases and 3 bases, there was a span of 12 bases. Germline CDR1 reads MRHNA; CDR2 reads SNTAGT. CDR3 loop: CASAVEGTDTQYF. CDR3 bases: TGTGCCAGCGCGGTAGAGGGGACAGATACGCAGTATTTT.

The chain uses TRBV27 and TRBJ1-2; no clear D gene. CDR3 length: 14 residues. CDR1 and CDR2 from the germline V gene are MNHEY and SMNVEV (reference sequence). With 5 bases removed from V and 5 bases from J, the gap between germline ends came to 15 bases. The CDR3 sequence: CASSDTTVGYGYTF. The CDR3, as DNA: TGTGCCAGCAGTGATACGACCGTCGGATATGGCTACACCTTC.

The chain is built from TRBV25-1 and TRBJ1-1; a possible D gene is TRBD1 (6 bases). Trimming took off 3 bases at V and 6 bases at J, with 11 bases between the two ends. Per germline, CDR1 MGHDK and CDR2 SYGVNS. The CDR3 covers 13 residues. Here the CDR3 reads CASSEQGIPEAFF. In nucleotides, the CDR3 is TGTGCCAGCAGTGAGCAGGGGATACCTGAAGCTTTCTTT.

The chain links TRBV5-4 to TRBJ2-7; no reliable D call. This CDR3 contains 11 residues. The germline V and J ends were trimmed by 2 bases and 5 bases, with 5 bases remaining between them. Germline CDR1 reads SGHNT; CDR2 reads YYREEE (reference sequence). The CDR3 region is CASSFGDEQYF. DNA of the CDR3: TGTGCCAGCAGCTTCGGTGACGAGCAGTACTTC. The whole variable domain, remainder taken from reference TRBV5-4 and TRBJ2-7, is ETGVTQSPTHLIKTRGQQVTLRCSSQSGHNTVSWYQQALGQGPQFIFQYYREEENGRGNFPPRFSGLQFPNYSSELNVNALELDDSALYLCASSFGDEQYFGPGTRLTVT.

The chain joins TRBV7-2 to TRBJ1-5, with 8 bases identical to TRBD1. The V and J ends lost 4 bases and 9 bases, in that order; junction bases with no gene match: 8. The CDR3 sequence is 14 residues long. Germline V gene lookup returns CDR1 SGHTA and CDR2 FQGNSA. In DNA form, the CDR3 reads TGTGCCAGCAGCTCAGACAGGGGAGGTCCGCCCCAGCATTTT. Protein product: CASSSDRGGPPQHF.

The V and J genes are TRBV12-3 or TRBV12-4 and TRBJ1-6; D unclear. The length of the CDR3 is 15 residues. Trimming removed 3 bases from V and 8 bases from J, with 14 bases in between. The CDR3 DNA reads TGTGCCAGCAGTTTGGTAATCTCCGGCCATTCACCCCTCCACTTT. Translation gives CASSLVISGHSPLHF.

This sequence joins TRBV29-1 and TRBJ2-7; a weak D match, TRBD1 (5 bases). The CDR3 totals 11 residues. Germline lookup yields CDR1 SQVTM and CDR2 ANQGSEA. Trimming left V 6 bases short and J 2 bases short, with 8 bases between. CDR3 in DNA: TGCAGCGTGGGGCCCACCTACGAGCAGTACTTC. Translation: CSVGPTYEQYF.